This TCR beta chain appears in the sequencing data of a study of blood T cell repertoires in COVID-19. Turning to the study itself: PBMCs, B-cell-depleted T cells, or T cells provided the cDNA or gDNA that made up the material.

This CDR3 has 12 amino acids. The V and J ends lost 5 bases and 5 bases, in that order; junction bases with no gene match: 3. Germline CDR1 SEHNR, CDR2 FQNEAQ (reference sequence). As for this clone: The same CDR3 can be traced to other DNA sequences in this sample.

Enrollees, 18 to 89 years old, lived in some 24 US areas. The study assigned cohorts using participant-reported clinical history. Sequencing was performed with immunoSEQ multiplex PCR; in TCRdb, only in-frame clones are kept and a portion is missing. The sample comprises 150,000 or so clones, approximately 79% of which are singletons, and about 3.2% rests with the top ten. The J gene is TRBJ2-7, the V gene TRBV7-9, with 7 bases that match TRBD1. Sequenced sample: PBMCs or T cells enriched from blood (not recorded which). The TCR sequence derives from a woman aged 45-60 years who had recovered from COVID-19. CDR3 region: CASSLTGDEQYF. Written as DNA, the CDR3 is TGTGCCAGCAGCCTCACAGGGGACGAGCAGTACTTC.